What follows describes a single T cell receptor beta chain. Methods used by the authors: Researchers report that nucleated cell counts were estimated from reference gene primer amplification. Sequenced by immunoSEQ multiplex PCR; TCRdb stores in-frame clones only, minus some. The V and J calls and the clone size are those of that table, but D and trimming were determined from the DNA. Among about 86,000 clones listed, approximately 80% were seen once. This sample was taken from a study of blood T cell repertoires in COVID-19. Per the germline V gene, CDR1 is LGHDT and CDR2 is YNNKEL (reference sequence). The ends were cut back, 0 bases at V and 4 bases at J, with 13 bases in the middle. There are 15 residues in the CDR3.

The receptor's source is a man in his sixties or seventies with acute or convalescent COVID-19. V and J are TRBV3-1 (or the pseudogene TRBV3-2) and TRBJ2-7, with a tentative D call TRBD2 (6 bases). Sequencing was carried out using peripheral blood. CDR3 DNA sequence: TGTGCCAGCAGCCAAGACTCTAGCGCGGGGTACGAGCAGTACGTC. Translated, it gives CASSQDSSAGYEQYV.